The entry below gives a single TCR beta chain sequence along with its context. This clonotype was recorded many times. Its cognate antigen has yet to be identified. The input lacks base qualities; no much larger clone sits a single base away. For repertoire sequencing, the TCR beta CDR3 regions were amplified from RNA transcripts. The first round was an RT-PCR using HTBI primers with the Qiagen OneStep RT-PCR kit, and this first round was followed by a second-round multiplex PCR, then size selection and purification. Libraries were sequenced on an Illumina HiSeq2000 using paired-end 100 bp reads. Under the source paper's analysis protocol: SOAPnuke was used to process the reads, removing any read that contained adapters or uncalled bases, had a mean Phred below 15, or lacked an exact match to the constant primer or identifier. COPE v1.2.5 was used to merge high-quality paired reads. Each unique nucleotide sequence was defined as a clonotype, and clonotypes were aligned to IMGT TRB V, D and J references with MiTCR v1.1. Analysis was restricted to V-J combinations with a frequency above 0.0001, which covered 99% to 99.2% of repertoires. For each V-J combination, a TCR clonal expansion and chaos score was defined as the ratio of F50 clonal expansion to chaos observed in the TCRdist matrix. Features were reduced by Welch's t-statistics and random forest to around 14 V-J combinations, which fed a naive Bayes classifier. The Morisita-Horn index was used to measure how similar the thyroid and blood repertoires were. The public reads were quality trimmed at Q25 with fastp and then assembled into clones with MiXCR by TCRdb, keeping productive beta chains. Rows merge per CDR3 protein into single entries with the most common DNA and genes. The V and J calls come from TCRdb's annotation, not from the publication. Counted in this sample were just over 600,000 distinct CDR3 sequences; about a fifth of them appeared once. The ten biggest clones cover around 7% of the sample.

The CDR3 goes from the cysteine to the phenylalanine over 15 residues. The CDR3 DNA has 45 bases and is translated from base 1. CDR1 and CDR2 are read off the germline V gene (reference sequence) as SEHNR and FQNEAQ. Relative to germline, V is 5 bases shorter and J is 4 bases shorter, with 18 bases between their ends. Hyperthyroidism was defined as stable when no progression to ophthalmopathy occurred within 18 months of follow-up. Hyperthyroidism patients were newly diagnosed, were aged 18 to 65 years, and had a disease duration under 2 months. Patients with other autoimmune diseases, uncontrolled infections, pregnancy or lactation were excluded. Clinical symptoms, serum thyroxine, TRAb, thyroid ultrasound and orbital computed tomography were used for diagnosis. Using Ficoll-Paque density gradient centrifugation, PBMCs were isolated from 10 ml of fresh peripheral blood. Trizol reagent was used to extract the total RNA, and its quality was then checked on an Agilent 2100 Bioanalyzer.

The sample comes from a study of Graves' ophthalmopathy and Graves' hyperthyroidism (dated by TCRdb to the late 2010s). Regarding the complete study: Peripheral blood was collected at initial diagnosis, prior to any treatment. The study used signatures of the TCR beta repertoire to tell Graves' ophthalmopathy apart from Graves' hyperthyroidism and to predict which patients would progress to ophthalmopathy. In total, 135 blood samples were TCR-sequenced: under 45 ophthalmopathy, over 70 hyperthyroidism and some 17 hyperthyroidism-to-ophthalmopathy patients. To explore V-J signatures distinguishing ophthalmopathy from hyperthyroidism, a discovery set of under 110 patients (roughly 45 ophthalmopathy, 57 stable hyperthyroidism) was enrolled. An independent validation cohort comprised some 19 hyperthyroidism patients and over 15 patients who later progressed from hyperthyroidism to ophthalmopathy. T-cell repertoires of thyroid tissue and blood were compared in a handful of hyperthyroidism patients. Following sampling, methimazole starting at 30 mg daily was administered to hyperthyroidism patients, and high-dose intravenous methylprednisolone was administered to ophthalmopathy patients. The approximately 90 discovery patients were divided at random into training and test sets in a 7:3 ratio.

Study-level results and caveats: In cross-validation, the 13-signature model distinguished ophthalmopathy from stable hyperthyroidism with 85% to 90% sensitivity and around 81% specificity, and in the test set the corresponding values were around 78% and 73%. Most expanded thyroid clonotypes with a frequency above 0.001 also appeared in blood, which suggests that blood repertoires may reflect the immune response in the thyroid. In validation, the model predicted ophthalmopathy progression with roughly 68% sensitivity and roughly 72% specificity; roughly 12 predicted patients were CT-confirmed with GO in a median of about 7.1 months. No statistical method was used to predetermine the sample size, and group allocation was not hidden from the investigators.

The sequence was collected from a woman aged 18 to 35 with stable Graves' hyperthyroidism. Some clones in this sample may be carry-over from other donors' samples. Donor details come from another sample of the same person, matched by shared clones. In this chain, TRBV7-9 is recombined with TRBJ2-7; TRBD2 could be the D gene, as 6 bases match. The source material was peripheral blood. The encoded CDR3 is CASSLRDSPRYEQYF. The DNA sequence is as follows: TGTGCCAGCAGCCTACGGGACTCCCCGAGGTACGAGCAGTACTTC.